These 15 T cell receptor beta chains share one sample of origin, sequenced in a study of T cells in Graves' hyperthyroidism and ophthalmopathy. Regions amplified from RNA transcripts were the TCR beta CDR3 regions. When the TCR CDR3 underwent first-round RT-PCR, the HTBI primer set was used. One entry per CDR3 protein results from TCRdb running MiXCR on the multiplex PCR reads. The data hold 480,000 or so distinct CDR3 sequences, with around 14% observed a single time. Sequencing was carried out using blood. The receptors were gathered from a woman younger than 30 with Graves' hyperthyroidism.

This clonotype was observed at least ten times. This sequence joins TRBV12-3 or TRBV12-4 and TRBJ2-7, with D tentatively TRBD1 (5 bases). The CDR3 is 14 amino acids. V was clipped by 7 bases and J by 2 bases, with 15 bases between them. CDR3 sequence reads: CASNPEAGTYEQYF. The CDR3 nucleotides read TGTGCCAGCAACCCCGAGGCAGGGACCTACGAGCAGTACTTC.

This clonotype was seen many times. The chain uses TRBV30 and TRBJ1-5; TRBD1 might be the D (6 bases). V shed 2 bases and J shed 7 bases, with 12 bases lying between them. CDR1 GTSNPN and CDR2 SVGIG come from the germline V gene (reference sequence). CDR3 length: 13 amino acids. CDR3 nucleotide sequence: TGTGCCTGGAGTAAAGGGGGAGGCCAGCCCCAGCATTTT. It yields the protein CAWSKGGGQPQHF.

This clonotype was seen repeatedly, ten times or more. The V call is TRBV12-3 or TRBV12-4, the J call TRBJ1-2; weak D call: TRBD1 (5 bases). The V gene lost 4 bases and the J gene lost 2 bases, with 11 bases spanning the gap. The CDR3 totals 14 residues. CDR3 sequence (DNA): TGTGCCAGCAGTTCGGGGCTGGGGAACTATGGCTACACCTTC. Translating it yields CASSSGLGNYGYTF.

This clonotype was detected ten times or more. The chain combines TRBV10-3 with TRBJ1-1; 8 nucleotides agree with TRBD1. Trimming at V came to 3 bases and at J to 3 bases, leaving 12 bases not matched to a gene. This CDR3 contains 17 residues. Looked up from germline, CDR1 is ENHRY and CDR2 is SYGVKD. This CDR3 reads CAISERSPGGADTEAFF. The DNA of the CDR3 is TGTGCCATCAGTGAAAGGTCCCCAGGGGGCGCGGACACTGAAGCTTTCTTT.

The V call is TRBV20-1, the J call TRBJ1-2; the D is unclear. This CDR3 has 14 amino acids. Germline CDR1 reads DFQATT; CDR2 reads SNEGSKA (reference sequence). The V end lost 5 bases, the J end lost 8 bases, and 21 bases lay between the germline ends. This CDR3 is CSAPSPAFLYGYTF. Here the CDR3 DNA reads TGCAGTGCTCCGAGTCCCGCGTTCCTATACGGCTACACCTTC.

This clonotype was recorded at least ten times. This sequence joins TRBV5-1 and TRBJ1-1; possibly TRBD1 for D (5 bases). There are 14 residues in the CDR3. The germline V gene encodes CDR1 SGHRS and CDR2 YFSETQ. Trimming left V 2 bases short and J 9 bases short, with 17 bases between. The CDR3 nucleotides are TGCGCCAGCAGCTTCCCTCGCCAGGGAGGGAAAGCTTTCTTT. It specifies CASSFPRQGGKAFF.

This clonotype appeared many times. This sequence joins TRBV12-3 or TRBV12-4 and TRBJ2-1; TRBD2 is a possible D gene (5 bases). V lost 7 bases and J lost 0, with 13 bases in between. This CDR3 is 15 amino acids long. The CDR3 bases are TGTGCCAGCATCCCCCGGGATCGCTCCTACAATGAGCAGTTCTTC. This gives the protein CASIPRDRSYNEQFF.

In this sample, this clonotype turned up many times. The V and J genes are TRBV10-3 and TRBJ1-1; no definite D call. The germline gives CDR1 ENHRY, CDR2 SYGVKD. CDR3 length equals 14 residues. V dropped 0 bases and J dropped 1 base, with 6 bases sitting between them. The CDR3 DNA follows: TGTGCCATCAGTGAGTCAGGGTCGAACACTGAAGCTTTCTTT. Translation gives CAISESGSNTEAFF.

The V and J genes are TRBV7-6 and TRBJ2-5, with 7 positions matching TRBD1. With V trimmed by 5 bases and J by 5 bases, 11 bases remained unmatched. Germline values: CDR1 SGHVS, CDR2 FNYEAQ. This CDR3 contains 15 residues. The CDR3: CASSRRDSRGETQYF. The CDR3, as DNA: TGTGCCAGCAGCCGCCGGGACAGCCGAGGGGAGACCCAGTACTTC.

This clonotype showed up just a few times. CDR3 region: CASSVTRPTYNEQFF. The CDR3 region has the DNA TGTGCCAGCAGCGTCACTAGGCCCACATACAATGAGCAGTTCTTC. The V and J genes are TRBV5-5 and TRBJ2-1; D may be TRBD2 (5 bases). The V end was cut by 4 bases, the J end by 4 bases, with 15 bases between. This CDR3 has 15 amino acids. From germline, CDR1 is SGHKS and CDR2 YYEKEE (reference sequence).

With respect to this clonotype: A read error may be the cause here, since a much bigger clone is one base away. This chain uses TRBV11-2 with TRBJ2-7, with 8 bases identical to TRBD2. There are 16 residues in the CDR3. Per the germline V gene, CDR1 is SGHAT and CDR2 is FQNNGV. Trimming cost V 3 bases and J 7 bases; bases outside gene matches: 14. The CDR3 is CASSLNAGRASGEQYF. CDR3 coding DNA: TGTGCCAGCAGCTTGAATGCCGGGAGGGCCTCTGGAGAGCAGTACTTC.

The table lists this clonotype with many counts. The chain recombines TRBV12-3 or TRBV12-4 with TRBJ1-2; 7 bases match TRBD1. V dropped 6 bases and J dropped 7; count of bases not matched to a gene: 8. The CDR3 consists of 13 residues. The CDR3 nucleotides read TGTGCCAGCAGCCCACAGGGGTTCGGTGGCTACACCTTC. It specifies CASSPQGFGGYTF.

This clonotype has at least ten counts. The CDR3 protein is CASSPGLHSSYNEQFF. CDR3 in DNA: TGCGCCAGCAGCCCAGGACTTCACAGCTCCTACAATGAGCAGTTCTTC. V and J are TRBV5-1 and TRBJ2-1; a weak D match, TRBD2 (5 bases). The germline V gene encodes CDR1 SGHRS and CDR2 YFSETQ. The CDR3 is 16 residues long. Trimming removed 4 bases from V and 0 bases from J, with 14 bases in between.

This clonotype came up many times. The chain links TRBV20-1 to TRBJ1-2; unclear D gene. CDR3 length equals 13 residues. CDR1 is DFQATT and CDR2 is SNEGSKA in the germline V gene (reference sequence). Trimming stripped 2 bases from V and 6 bases from J, with 13 bases between. This CDR3 is CSARPTTLNGYTF. CDR3 DNA: TGCAGTGCTAGACCGACAACGCTTAATGGCTACACCTTC.

The V call is TRBV25-1, the J call TRBJ1-2; 9 bases map to TRBD1. Germline V gene data show CDR1 as MGHDK and CDR2 as SYGVNS. The CDR3 is 15 amino acids. V shed 3 bases, J shed 5 bases, and the junction held 7 bases outside the gene matches. CDR3 in amino acids: CASSDVTGGAYGYTF. Written as DNA, the CDR3 is TGTGCCAGCAGTGATGTGACAGGGGGTGCGTATGGCTACACCTTC.